This TCR beta chain comes out of a study of blood T cell repertoires in COVID-19. Study overall: Sites across the United States, Italy and Spain contributed samples from acute and convalescent COVID-19. The cDNA or gDNA used as material had been derived from T cells, B-cell-depleted T cells, or PBMCs.

Under the authors' procedure: Amplifying reference gene primers gave estimates of nucleated cell counts. Generated by immunoSEQ multiplex PCR, the TCRdb table keeps only in-frame clones and is missing some. V and J calls and clone size are as listed in that table; D and trimming were resolved from the DNA. Here the sample spans 150,000 to 200,000 clones, approximately 91% being singletons. This CDR3 is 16 amino acids long. V shed 3 bases and J 8 bases; nucleotides not matched to a gene: 15. Germline CDR1 is LNHDA and CDR2 is SQIVND (reference sequence). This receptor was taken from a man aged 18 to 35 with acute or convalescent COVID-19. This chain uses TRBV19 with TRBJ1-2; 7 nucleotides agree with TRBD1. Material: peripheral blood. In DNA, the CDR3 is TGTGCCAGTAGTATCCCCCACAGGGGAGGCACGGGAGGCTACACCTTC. As protein: CASSIPHRGGTGGYTF.